These 15 T cell receptor beta chains were all obtained from the same sample, sequenced in a study of T cells after yellow fever vaccination. TCRdb re-analysed the 5' RACE reads in MiXCR, keeping a single row per CDR3 protein. The data contain approximately 150,000 distinct CDR3 sequences, around 7.7% of them singletons. This sample comprised CD4+ T cells sorted from PBMCs, obtained 5 days after the yellow fever booster vaccination. These receptors were obtained from a man aged 30-40 years who received the YFV17D yellow fever vaccine.

This clonotype was seen repeatedly, ten times or more. The V call is TRBV9, the J call TRBJ2-3, with a weak D call TRBD2 (5 bases). V was cut by 3 bases and J by 4 bases, with 15 bases left in between. The CDR3 is 15 amino acids. Germline assignment: CDR1 SGDLS and CDR2 YYNGEE. CDR3 DNA: TGTGCCAGCAGCGGTCCGGGGAGCAACGCAGATACGCAGTATTTT. This sequence encodes CASSGPGSNADTQYF.

This clonotype was counted ten times or more. V usage is TRBV3-1 and J usage is TRBJ1-2; D call uncertain. Germline V gene sequence: CDR1 LGHDT, CDR2 YNNKEL (reference sequence). CDR3 size: 12 residues. V was pared by 2 bases and J by 8 bases, with 9 bases between. The CDR3 nucleotides are TGTGCCAGCAGCCAACAACCCGGAGGCTACACCTTC. This gives the protein CASSQQPGGYTF.

V gene TRBV28 combines with J gene TRBJ2-7; D might be TRBD2 (5 bases). The CDR3 runs to 15 residues. In germline, CDR1 is MDHEN, CDR2 SYDVKM. Between the trimmed V and J ends, which lost 6 bases and 5 bases, there was a span of 20 bases. The CDR3 loop reads CASSLEVEGWNEQYF. CDR3 coding DNA: TGTGCCAGCAGCTTGGAGGTAGAAGGGTGGAACGAGCAGTACTTC.

The chain has TRBV7-2 and TRBJ2-7, with D maybe TRBD2 (6 bases). CDR1 and CDR2 (germline): SGHTA, FQGNSA. The CDR3 is 13 residues long. V was pared by 10 bases and J by 3 bases, with 16 bases between. DNA of the CDR3: TGTGCCACCGGTCCGGGACTCCACTACGAGCAGTACTTC. Residues: CATGPGLHYEQYF.

The rearrangement links TRBV7-8 to TRBJ1-6; possible D gene TRBD1, 5 bases. CDR3 length: 15 residues. V shed 0 bases and J shed 7 bases, with 10 bases lying between them. Germline V gives CDR1 SGHVS, CDR2 FQNEAQ. The CDR3 spells CASSLADSGNSPLHF. The DNA of the CDR3 is TGTGCCAGCAGCTTAGCCGACAGCGGGAATTCACCCCTCCACTTT.

This clonotype was detected ten times or more. The chain recombines TRBV7-2 with TRBJ1-2; 8 positions match TRBD1. The CDR3 has 13 residues. V dropped 1 base and J dropped 7; count of bases not matched to a gene: 2. Germline V gives CDR1 SGHTA, CDR2 FQGNSA. CDR3 nucleotides: TGTGCCAGCAGCTTAGGACAGGGGCTTGGCTACACCTTC. Protein: CASSLGQGLGYTF.

On this clonotype: A read error is possible here, since a much larger clone lies one base away. The rearrangement uses TRBV7-3 and TRBJ2-7; no definite D call. There are 15 residues in the CDR3. Germline CDR1 reads SGHTA; CDR2 reads FQGTGA. CDR3 sequence: CASSLNSPGLGELYF. For the CDR3, the DNA is TGTGCCAGCAGCTTAAATTCCCCTGGGCTAGGCGAGCTGTACTTC.

This clonotype was seen many times. The V call is TRBV29-1, the J call TRBJ1-2; no firm D call. The CDR3 is 14 amino acids. Per germline, CDR1 SQVTM and CDR2 ANQGSEA. Trimming cost V 7 bases and J 1 base, with 16 bases left between them. CDR3 nucleotides: TGCAGCGCTCGGAGGCAAAGCCTTAACTATGGCTACACCTTC. Translated, it gives CSARRQSLNYGYTF.

This clonotype was found many times. The chain has TRBV14 and TRBJ2-1; either TRBD1 or TRBD2 may supply D (6 bases each). The CDR3 loop spans 17 amino acids. Germline V gene data show CDR1 as SGHDN and CDR2 as FVKESK. V was pared by 2 bases and J by 6 bases, with 20 bases between. CDR3 region: CASSQRRGQGRINEQFF. The CDR3 bases are TGTGCCAGCAGCCAAAGGAGGGGCCAGGGGCGTATCAATGAGCAGTTCTTC.

This clonotype was picked up many times. J is TRBJ2-5 and V is TRBV20-1; TRBD2 might be the D (5 bases). The CDR3 is made up of 14 amino acids. Deletions cut 1 base from V and 5 bases from J, with 14 bases between. Germline V gives CDR1 DFQATT, CDR2 SNEGSKA (reference sequence). CDR3 in amino acids: CSARGPQRGETQYF. CDR3 sequence (DNA): TGCAGTGCTAGAGGACCCCAGCGCGGGGAGACCCAGTACTTC.

This clonotype was seen at least ten times. The chain has TRBV10-3 and TRBJ2-1, with TRBD2 matching 8 bases. From germline, CDR1 is ENHRY and CDR2 SYGVKD. With 10 bases clipped from V and 7 bases from J, the junction kept 6 bases outside the gene matches. There are 12 residues in the CDR3. The DNA of the CDR3 is TGTGCCACTAGATTAGCGGGAAATGAGCAGTTCTTC. Protein: CATRLAGNEQFF.

At least ten counts were recorded for this clonotype. The CDR3 is CASSYASSGRALADTQYF. DNA for the CDR3: TGTGCCAGCAGCTATGCCTCTAGCGGGAGGGCATTGGCAGATACGCAGTATTTT. This chain links TRBV11-2 with TRBJ2-3; 12 bases align to TRBD2. This CDR3 contains 18 residues. Trimming took 4 bases from V and 4 from J; bases not matched to a gene: 12. The V gene's germline CDR1 is SGHAT and CDR2 FQNNGV.

This clonotype was found many times. The chain combines TRBV29-1 with TRBJ2-1; 14 positions agree with TRBD2. The CDR3 runs 18 residues. Germline values: CDR1 SQVTM, CDR2 ANQGSEA. The ends lost 4 bases at V and 9 bases at J; junction bases unmatched: 17. CDR3 coding DNA: TGCAGCGTTGTTGGTCGGGGGCCCGGACTAGCGGGAGGCTCTGAGCAGTTCTTC. Encoded protein: CSVVGRGPGLAGGSEQFF.

This clonotype was observed at least ten times. V is TRBV3-1 and J is TRBJ2-3; a weak D match, TRBD1 (6 bases). This CDR3 region has 14 residues. Deletions cut 5 bases from V and 6 bases from J, with 15 bases between. Germline-derived CDR1 and CDR2 are LGHDT and YNNKEL (reference sequence). The CDR3 bases are TGTGCCAGCAGCACAAGGGACACCCCTGATACGCAGTATTTT. Protein product: CASSTRDTPDTQYF.

This clonotype was detected ten times or more. The V call is TRBV6-2 or TRBV6-3, the J call TRBJ2-7, with 10 bases fitting TRBD1. V dropped 2 bases and J dropped 6; count of bases not matched to a gene: 7. The CDR3 runs 15 residues. The germline V gene has CDR1 MNHEY and CDR2 SVGEGT. The CDR3 protein is CASSYPGTGVFEQYF. In nucleotides, the CDR3 is TGTGCCAGCAGTTACCCCGGGACAGGGGTCTTCGAGCAGTACTTC.